This TCR beta chain derives from a study of T cell clusters in autoimmune cytopenias. Notes on the study in general: Compared with active autoimmune hepatitis patients, healthy donors showed roughly 2.7-fold more exclusive TRB clusters.

TRB was amplified by touch-down multiplex PCR, primer pools A and B combined. TCRdb re-called the multiplex PCR reads and shows each CDR3 protein once, DNA omitted. Its table lists about 2,700 distinct CDR3 sequences. Germline V lookup: CDR1 WSHSY, CDR2 SAAADI. There are 14 residues in the CDR3. Notes on this clonotype: The target antigen is unknown.

Tens of thousands of genome equivalents of blood DNA were amplified for TRB. The chain carries TRBV10-2 and TRBJ2-5; the TCRdb D gene call, TRBD1, has no DNA to confirm it. Sequencing used peripheral blood. The receptor was derived from a human donor with an autoimmune cytopenia, with autoimmune hepatitis or in good health (not recorded which). CDR3 sequence reads: CASSWTGWQETQYF.